A selection of T cell receptor beta chains follows, all from one sample in a study of blood T cell repertoires in COVID-19. Some clones are missing from TCRdb's copy, which holds only in-frame ones; the method was immunoSEQ multiplex PCR. The data contain about 180,000 clones, roughly 88% of them singletons. The material sequenced was PBMCs or T cells enriched from blood (not recorded which). These receptors came from a woman aged 30 to 39 who had recovered from COVID-19. CDR3s include the opening cysteine and the closing phenylalanine or tryptophan. A D gene is named only where the DNA matches it firmly.

V	length	J	D	CDR3	DNA
TRBV7-9	16	TRBJ2-7	-	CASSPEGGTRSYEQYF	TGTGCCAGCAGCCCAGAGGGCGGTACTCGCTCCTACGAGCAGTACTTC
TRBV14	14	TRBJ1-3	-	CASRDKDSGNTIYF	TGTGCCAGCAGAGACAAAGACTCTGGAAACACCATATATTTT
TRBV6-5	15	TRBJ2-1	-	CASSLSGFSYNEQFF	TGTGCCAGCAGCCTTAGCGGTTTCTCCTACAATGAGCAGTTCTTC
TRBV10-3	13	TRBJ1-1	-	CAISAGGGTEAFF	TGTGCCATCAGCGCCGGGGGTGGCACTGAAGCTTTCTTT
TRBV14	20	TRBJ2-3	TRBD2	CASSPLAGGPDFASTDTQYF	TGTGCCAGCAGCCCTCTAGCGGGAGGGCCTGACTTCGCAAGCACAGATACGCAGTATTTT
TRBV5-4	15	TRBJ2-3	TRBD2	CASSLGTRESDTQYF	TGTGCCAGCAGCTTGGGGACTAGGGAGTCAGATACGCAGTATTTT
TRBV9	13	TRBJ2-1	TRBD2	CASSVVGLAVQFF	TGTGCCAGCAGCGTAGTAGGACTAGCAGTGCAGTTCTTC
TRBV12-5	12	TRBJ1-2	TRBD1	CASGSGQGAPSF	TGTGCTAGTGGTTCGGGACAGGGGGCTCCCTCCTTC
TRBV21-1	14	TRBJ2-2	-	CASIDVGWAGELFF	TGTGCCAGCATCGACGTGGGCTGGGCCGGGGAGCTGTTTTTT
TRBV6-5	13	TRBJ1-4	TRBD1	CASSTGGIEKLFF	TGTGCCAGCAGCACAGGGGGGATTGAAAAACTGTTTTTT
TRBV5-6	17	TRBJ2-7	TRBD1	CASSLAGQGVRLIEQYF	TGTGCCAGCAGCTTGGCGGGGCAGGGGGTCAGGCTGATCGAGCAGTACTTC
TRBV19	17	TRBJ2-1	TRBD2	CASSINLGTSGNNEQFF	TGTGCCAGTAGTATTAACCTAGGGACTAGCGGAAACAATGAGCAGTTCTTC
TRBV10-2	13	TRBJ2-1	-	CATLYTGSNEQFF	TGCGCCACACTATACACTGGGTCTAATGAGCAGTTCTTC
TRBV25-1	13	TRBJ2-7	-	CASSDRGNYEQYF	TGTGCCAGCAGTGATAGGGGTAACTACGAGCAGTACTTC
TRBV19	14	TRBJ1-6	-	CATSGSSYNSPLHF	TGTGCCACTTCGGGGAGCTCCTATAATTCACCCCTCCACTTT
TRBV15	15	TRBJ2-1	TRBD2	CATQRGGSFYNEQFF	TGTGCCACCCAGCGGGGCGGGAGCTTTTACAATGAGCAGTTCTTC
TRBV13	14	TRBJ2-7	-	CASSFGLETYEQYF	TGTGCCAGCAGCTTCGGTCTAGAGACCTACGAGCAGTACTTC
TRBV4-1	15	TRBJ2-7	TRBD2	CASSQGLAGSYEQYF	TGCGCCAGCAGCCAGGGACTAGCGGGAAGCTACGAGCAGTACTTC
TRBV19	14	TRBJ2-7	-	CASSLGHLGYEQYF	TGTGCCAGTAGCCTCGGACACCTCGGTTACGAGCAGTACTTC
TRBV2	20	TRBJ2-3	-	CASSEALQGGSLRSTDTQYF	TGTGCCAGCAGTGAAGCGCTTCAAGGTGGGAGTCTCCGCAGCACAGATACGCAGTATTTT
TRBV25-1	18	TRBJ2-1	-	CASSDLRGADRLGNEQFF	TGTGCCAGCAGTGATTTGAGGGGGGCGGACAGGCTAGGGAATGAGCAGTTCTTC
TRBV19	13	TRBJ2-3	-	CASSGQSTDTQYF	TGTGCCAGTAGTGGGCAGTCCACAGATACGCAGTATTTT